This entry concerns a single T cell receptor beta chain. What it recognizes is unknown. The CDR3 length is 14 residues. Between the trimmed V and J ends, which lost 0 bases and 2 bases, there was a span of 8 bases. Germline V lookup: CDR1 SGDLS, CDR2 YYNGEE. This sample is drawn from a study of identical twins. The study's findings and limits: Models underestimated TCR alpha sharing (out-of-frame) in monozygotic twins. Surplus twin overlap in beta out-of-frame sequences was less pronounced. With abundant cord blood beta clonotypes, insertions were fewer; memory repertoires showed no such pattern.

A universal primer site arose from template switching, and cDNA bore unique molecular identifiers. TCRdb analysed the 5' RACE reads with MiXCR anew, one entry per CDR3 protein. Of approximately 240,000 distinct CDR3 sequences in the sample, over 12% were seen once. The chain combines TRBV9 with TRBJ2-5; D gene uncertain. The specimen sequenced was memory (CD45RO+) T cells sorted from blood. The TCR was taken from a woman in her late teens or twenties in good health. CDR3 residues: CASSVANSQETQYF. The CDR3 nucleotides are TGTGCCAGCAGCGTAGCTAACTCTCAAGAGACCCAGTACTTC.